This T cell receptor beta chain was profiled in a study of vaccination and CD4 T cells after COVID-19. This clonotype was counted between two and nine times. Antigen unknown. Points from the study as a whole: Within convalescent individuals, 304 out of 307 vaccine-specific clones proved to be spike mono-reactive.

The Oncomine TCR Beta short-read assay was applied to DNA of cultured CD4+ T cells. Using its own MiXCR run on the PCR reads, TCRdb lists one record per CDR3 protein. The sample has under 20,000 distinct CDR3 sequences; over 45% are singletons. Germline loops: CDR1 SGHVS, CDR2 FQNEAQ. V was cut by 7 bases and J by 6 bases, with 19 bases left in between. CDR3 size: 15 residues. Treatment given: approximately nine-day PBMC culture with coronavirus spike peptide pools or control peptides (ViraFEST assay). The specimen sequenced was CD4+ T cells from blood, cultured in vitro. This clonotype was obtained from a human donor who had recovered from COVID-19. The chain employs TRBV7-8 and TRBJ1-5; a possible D gene is TRBD1 (5 bases). This CDR3 reads CASNAFRGRGQPQHF. DNA of the CDR3: TGTGCCAGCAACGCGTTCCGGGGGAGAGGTCAGCCCCAGCATTTT.